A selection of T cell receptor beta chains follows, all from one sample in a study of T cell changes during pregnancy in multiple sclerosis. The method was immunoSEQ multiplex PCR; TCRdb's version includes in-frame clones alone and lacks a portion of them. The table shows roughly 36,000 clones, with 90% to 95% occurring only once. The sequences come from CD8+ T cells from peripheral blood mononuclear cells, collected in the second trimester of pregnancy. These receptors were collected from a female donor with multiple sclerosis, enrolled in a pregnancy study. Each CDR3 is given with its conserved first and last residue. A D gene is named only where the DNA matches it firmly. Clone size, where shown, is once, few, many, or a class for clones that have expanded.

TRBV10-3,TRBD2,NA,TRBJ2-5,CATGTSGEETQYF,TGTGCCACAGGGACTAGCGGTGAAGAGACCCAGTACTTC
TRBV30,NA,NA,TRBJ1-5,CAWDSMGQRNQPQHF,TGTGCCTGGGATAGCATGGGGCAGAGAAATCAGCCCCAGCATTTT
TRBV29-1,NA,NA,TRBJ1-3,CSVERRISGNTIYF,TGCAGCGTTGAACGCAGAATCTCTGGAAACACCATATATTTT
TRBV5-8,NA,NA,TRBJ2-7,CASSLRAAAEEQYF,TGTGCCAGCAGCTTGAGAGCGGCCGCGGAAGAGCAGTACTTC
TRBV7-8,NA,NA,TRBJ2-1,CASSFKEGLKSYNEQFF,TGTGCCAGCAGCTTCAAAGAAGGACTGAAGTCCTACAATGAGCAGTTCTTC
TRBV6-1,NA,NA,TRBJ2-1,CASSVLRGGPYNEQFF,TGTGCCAGCAGTGTCTTAAGGGGGGGACCGTACAATGAGCAGTTCTTC
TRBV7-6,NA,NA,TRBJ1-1,CASSQDNQGTEAFF,TGTGCCAGCAGCCAAGATAATCAGGGGACTGAAGCTTTCTTT
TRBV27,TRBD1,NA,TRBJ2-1,CASSLDGRTGTYNEQFF,TGTGCCAGCAGTTTAGATGGAAGGACAGGGACCTACAATGAGCAGTTCTTC
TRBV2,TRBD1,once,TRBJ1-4,CASSAGDSHEKLFF,TGTGCCAGCAGCGCCGGGGACAGTCATGAAAAACTGTTTTTT
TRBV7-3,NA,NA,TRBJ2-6,CASSLTGSSGANVLTF,TGTGCCAGCAGCTTAACTGGTAGCTCTGGGGCCAACGTCCTGACTTTC
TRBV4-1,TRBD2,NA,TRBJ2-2,CASSHPAGGPAPGELFF,TGCGCCAGCAGCCACCCAGCGGGGGGGCCTGCCCCCGGGGAGCTGTTTTTT
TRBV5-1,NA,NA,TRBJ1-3,CASSEDTNSGNTIYF,TGCGCCAGCAGCGAGGACACCAACTCTGGAAACACCATATATTTT
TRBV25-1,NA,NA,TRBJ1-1,CASSESGGRSGNTEAFF,TGTGCCAGCAGTGAATCGGGGGGGAGATCCGGTAACACTGAAGCTTTCTTT
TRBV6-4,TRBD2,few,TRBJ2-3,CASSDNSGGAADTQYF,TGTGCCAGCAGTGACAATAGCGGGGGGGCCGCAGATACGCAGTATTTT
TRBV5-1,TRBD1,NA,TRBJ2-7,CASRGTGGSYEQYF,TGCGCCAGCAGAGGGACAGGGGGATCCTACGAGCAGTACTTC
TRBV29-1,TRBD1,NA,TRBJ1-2,CSVEGQGAYLYGYTF,TGCAGCGTTGAAGGACAGGGGGCATATTTATATGGCTACACCTTC
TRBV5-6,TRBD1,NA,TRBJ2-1,CASSSGQGYNEQFF,TGTGCCAGCAGCTCGGGACAGGGGTACAATGAGCAGTTCTTC
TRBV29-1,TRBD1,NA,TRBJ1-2,CSVAYVGQTYGYTF,TGCAGCGTGGCCTATGTGGGACAGACCTATGGCTACACCTTC
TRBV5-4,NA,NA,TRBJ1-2,CASPVDPRTADFPYGYTF,TGTGCCAGCCCAGTGGATCCCAGGACAGCCGATTTCCCCTATGGCTACACCTTC
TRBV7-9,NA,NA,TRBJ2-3,CASSPSLDTQYF,TGTGCCAGCAGCCCTAGCTTGGATACGCAGTATTTT
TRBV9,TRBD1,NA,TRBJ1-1,CASSEGADEAFF,TGTGCCAGCAGCGAGGGGGCCGATGAAGCTTTCTTT
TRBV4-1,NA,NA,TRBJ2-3,CASSQGARGTDTQYF,TGCGCCAGCAGCCAAGGAGCGAGGGGCACAGATACGCAGTATTTT
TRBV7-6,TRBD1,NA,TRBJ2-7,CASSPGTVMYEQYF,TGTGCCAGCAGCCCCGGGACAGTCATGTACGAGCAGTACTTC
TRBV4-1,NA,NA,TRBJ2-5,CASSQDMSGVEETQYF,TGCGCCAGCAGCCAAGATATGTCGGGGGTTGAAGAGACCCAGTACTTC
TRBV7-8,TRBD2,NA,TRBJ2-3,CASSTRLAGGDTQYF,TGTGCCAGCAGCACCAGACTAGCGGGAGGGGATACGCAGTATTTT
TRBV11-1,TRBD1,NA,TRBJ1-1,CASSGGQGSTEAFF,TGTGCCAGCAGCGGGGGACAGGGGTCCACTGAAGCTTTCTTT
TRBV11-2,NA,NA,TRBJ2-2,CASFRSQKRAGELFF,TGTGCCAGCTTCCGTTCCCAAAAGCGAGCCGGGGAGCTGTTTTTT
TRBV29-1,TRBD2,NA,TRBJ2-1,CSLGGRTSWNEQFF,TGCAGCCTTGGTGGTCGGACTAGCTGGAATGAGCAGTTCTTC
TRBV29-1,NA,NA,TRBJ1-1,CSVGENTEAFF,TGCAGCGTTGGCGAGAACACTGAAGCTTTCTTT
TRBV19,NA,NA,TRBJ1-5,CASRRGGQSNQPQHF,TGTGCCAGTAGGCGGGGTGGGCAGAGCAATCAGCCCCAGCATTTT
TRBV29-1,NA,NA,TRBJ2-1,CSVSTGLGSYNEQFF,TGCAGCGTCTCAACGGGACTCGGCTCCTACAATGAGCAGTTCTTC
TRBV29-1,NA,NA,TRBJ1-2,CSVEVQYRGYTF,TGCAGCGTTGAAGTTCAATATCGGGGCTACACCTTC
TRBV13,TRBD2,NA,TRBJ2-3,CASSPNLRLAGSTDTQYF,TGTGCCAGCAGCCCTAACCTTAGACTAGCGGGGAGCACAGATACGCAGTATTTT
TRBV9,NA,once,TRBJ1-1,CASSVVGGMNTEAFF,TGTGCCAGCAGCGTAGTAGGAGGGATGAACACTGAAGCTTTCTTT
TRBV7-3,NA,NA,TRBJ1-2,CASSLSGAADDGYTF,TGTGCCAGCAGCTTAAGTGGAGCGGCAGATGATGGCTACACCTTC
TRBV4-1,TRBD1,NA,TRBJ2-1,CASSHPGTGFDNEQFF,TGCGCCAGCAGCCACCCCGGGACAGGATTCGACAATGAGCAGTTCTTC
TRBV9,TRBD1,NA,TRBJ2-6,CASQPDRVSGANVLTF,TGTGCCAGTCAGCCCGACAGGGTCTCTGGGGCCAACGTCCTGACTTTC
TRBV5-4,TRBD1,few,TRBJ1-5,CASSLQGAGQPQHF,TGTGCCAGCAGCTTGCAGGGGGCGGGTCAGCCCCAGCATTTT
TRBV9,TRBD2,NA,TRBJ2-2,CASSTQRGPNFPNTGELFF,TGTGCCAGCAGCACCCAGCGGGGGCCCAACTTCCCGAACACCGGGGAGCTGTTTTTT
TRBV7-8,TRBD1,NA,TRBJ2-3,CASSSRQGASADTQYF,TGTGCCAGCAGCTCCAGACAGGGGGCTAGCGCAGATACGCAGTATTTT